These 18 T cell receptor beta chains came from one sample sequenced in a study of blood T cells in healthy people across ages. A J-beta primer mix and a sample-barcoded 5' primer were used in a second PCR of roughly 7 to 12 cycles. One entry per CDR3 protein results from TCRdb running MiXCR on the 5' RACE reads. In the table there are 1,500,000 or so distinct CDR3 sequences, 42% of which are singletons. The material sequenced was blood. The receptors originated from a young woman in good health.

This clonotype has more than one count but fewer than ten. The chain has TRBV20-1 and TRBJ1-4; D gene uncertain. Germline V gives CDR1 DFQATT, CDR2 SNEGSKA (reference sequence). The CDR3 is 15 residues long. V gave up 2 bases and J gave up 5 bases, with 15 bases separating them. In nucleotides, the CDR3 is TGCAGTGCTAGACCATCACAAACGCGCAATGAAAAACTGTTTTTT. Amino acids: CSARPSQTRNEKLFF.

The chain combines TRBV10-2 with TRBJ1-2; 9 bases match TRBD1. CDR3 length: 13 amino acids. Germline CDR1 WSHSY, CDR2 SAAADI. V lost 4 bases to trimming and J lost 5 bases; unmatched junction nucleotides: 2. The CDR3 nucleotides read TGCGCCAGCAGTGGACAGGGGGAGTATGGCTACACCTTC. It codes for CASSGQGEYGYTF.

This clonotype was seen a handful of times. The J gene is TRBJ2-3, the V gene TRBV27; TRBD2 aligns across 8 bases. The CDR3 extends over 15 amino acids. In germline, CDR1 is MNHEY, CDR2 SMNVEV (reference sequence). V lost 5 bases and J lost 1; bases outside the gene matches: 5. The CDR3 DNA sequence: TGTGCCAGCAGTCCCCCTAGCGGGCGCACAGATACGCAGTATTTT. Protein product: CASSPPSGRTDTQYF.

This chain links TRBV6-2 or TRBV6-3 with TRBJ2-7, with D possibly matching TRBD2 (6 bases). The germline V and J ends were trimmed by 5 bases and 3 bases, with 26 bases remaining between them. The CDR3 sequence is 18 residues long. Germline V gene data show CDR1 as MNHEY and CDR2 as SVGEGT. The CDR3 DNA reads as TGTGCCAGCAGTCCCCTCGGGGGTAAGGAGGTAGGAGGCTACGAGCAGTACTTC. As protein: CASSPLGGKEVGGYEQYF.

This clonotype has just a few counts. The chain employs TRBV4-2 and TRBJ2-7; D possibly corresponds to TRBD1 (6 bases). The CDR3 extends over 15 amino acids. The V gene lost 0 bases and the J gene lost 2 bases, with 11 bases spanning the gap. The germline gives CDR1 LGHNA, CDR2 YNFKEQ. In nucleotides, the CDR3 is TGTGCCAGCAGCCAAGATGCAGGGGCCCCCTACGAGCAGTACTTC. This translates into CASSQDAGAPYEQYF.

The CDR3: CASRDLQINEQFF. The CDR3, as DNA: TGTGCCAGCAGGGATCTACAGATCAATGAGCAGTTCTTC. This chain joins TRBV27 and TRBJ2-1; D unresolved. Trimming cost V 6 bases and J 6 bases, with 12 bases left between them. This CDR3 is built from 13 residues. CDR1 is MNHEY and CDR2 is SMNVEV in the germline V gene (reference sequence).

J is TRBJ2-7 and V is TRBV29-1, with 7 bases identical to TRBD1. V lost 3 bases and J lost 3; bases outside the gene matches: 5. The CDR3 spans 13 residues. From germline, CDR1 is SQVTM and CDR2 ANQGSEA. CDR3 DNA sequence: TGCAGCGTTGATCTTGCAGGGGGCTACGAGCAGTACTTC. Encoded protein: CSVDLAGGYEQYF.

J is TRBJ1-2 and V is TRBV19; D gene uncertain. This CDR3 contains 15 residues. The V and J ends lost 3 bases and 8 bases respectively, with 19 bases between them. Germline CDR1 reads LNHDA; CDR2 reads SQIVND (reference sequence). CDR3: CASSIPTALGWGYTF. CDR3 DNA: TGTGCCAGTAGTATCCCGACGGCGCTGGGATGGGGCTACACCTTC.

This clonotype has a handful of counts. The V gene is TRBV6-1, the J gene TRBJ1-5; no definite D call. CDR3 length: 12 residues. V was shortened by 7 bases and J by 5 bases, with 9 bases between the two germline ends. Germline values: CDR1 MNHNS, CDR2 SASEGT. The CDR3 loop is CASNKIYQPQHF. DNA of the CDR3: TGTGCCAGCAACAAGATCTATCAGCCCCAGCATTTT.

The chain couples TRBV10-3 to TRBJ2-1, with a weak D call TRBD2 (5 bases). Germline CDR1 and CDR2: ENHRY and SYGVKD. V gave up 5 bases and J gave up 5 bases, with 13 bases separating them. CDR3 length equals 14 residues. The CDR3, as DNA: TGTGCCATCAGTCAGCGGACCTGGGACAATGAGCAGTTCTTC. Its translation: CAISQRTWDNEQFF.

Remarks on this clonotype: Compared with germline, one end of the junction differs, possibly owing to a read error. This chain connects TRBV27 to TRBJ1-6; no reliable D call. CDR1 MNHEY and CDR2 SMNVEV come from the germline V gene (reference sequence). The CDR3 is 16 amino acids. The CDR3 loop reads CARSLYWSSYNSPLHF. The DNA of the CDR3 is TGTGCCAGAAGTTTATATTGGAGCTCCTATAATTCACCCCTCCACTTT.

The chain combines TRBV14 with TRBJ2-1; D is unclear. Deletions cut 6 bases from V and 12 bases from J, with 15 bases between. This CDR3 comprises 12 residues. The germline gives CDR1 SGHDN, CDR2 FVKESK. The CDR3: CASSVRRDGQFF. CDR3 nucleotides: TGTGCCAGCAGTGTACGGCGAGACGGGCAGTTCTTC.

The rearrangement links TRBV11-2 to TRBJ2-3; 11 bases agree with TRBD2. The CDR3 runs to 18 residues. The germline V gene has CDR1 SGHAT and CDR2 FQNNGV. Losses at the gene ends were 1 base for V and 4 bases for J; bases not matched to a gene: 10. The CDR3 protein is CASSLVRLAGGRADTQYF. The CDR3 bases are TGTGCCAGCAGCTTAGTCCGGCTAGCGGGAGGTCGGGCAGATACGCAGTATTTT.

The V gene is TRBV7-9, the J gene TRBJ1-1; D might be TRBD1 (5 bases). This CDR3 contains 16 residues. From germline, CDR1 is SEHNR and CDR2 FQNEAQ (reference sequence). V was shortened by 6 bases and J by 0 bases, with 17 bases between the two germline ends. The CDR3 DNA follows: TGTGCCAGCAGATTTAGGGGAGGAGGAGTGAACACTGAAGCTTTCTTT. Its protein product is CASRFRGGGVNTEAFF.

CDR3 residues: CAISEPWTGGRVNGGLAKNIQYF. The CDR3, as DNA: TGTGCCATCAGTGAGCCGTGGACAGGGGGAAGAGTAAATGGTGGTCTTGCCAAAAACATTCAGTACTTC. The chain joins TRBV10-3 to TRBJ2-4; TRBD1 matches 10 bases. This CDR3 contains 23 residues. Trimming at V came to 2 bases and at J to 1 base, leaving 23 bases not matched to a gene. The germline V gene encodes CDR1 ENHRY and CDR2 SYGVKD.

The CDR3 nucleotides read TGCAGTGCTAGCTTGGACGTTATTAACACTGAAGCTTTCTTT. This encodes CSASLDVINTEAFF. The chain recombines TRBV20-1 with TRBJ1-1; D gene uncertain. The germline gives CDR1 DFQATT, CDR2 SNEGSKA (reference sequence). This CDR3 spans 14 amino acids. Trimming cost V 3 bases and J 2 bases, with 13 bases left between them.

Turning to this clonotype: The germline gene is not matched at one end of the junction; a read error may be the cause. This sequence joins TRBV4-3 and TRBJ2-1; D may correspond to TRBD1 or TRBD2 (5 bases each). This CDR3 region has 16 residues. Germline V CDR1 and CDR2: LGHNA, YSLEER. CDR3 DNA: TGCGCCAGCAGCCAAGGACCCACGGGGACGGACAATGGGCAGTTCTTC. Encoded protein: CASSQGPTGTDNGQFF.

This chain uses TRBV19 with TRBJ2-3; D ambiguous. This CDR3 is built from 14 residues. Trimming stripped 3 bases from V and 1 base from J, with 8 bases between. The germline V gene has CDR1 LNHDA and CDR2 SQIVND (reference sequence). The DNA for the CDR3 is TGTGCCAGTAGTATCCTCACAGGCACAGATACGCAGTATTTT. This codes for CASSILTGTDTQYF. The full variable domain, its missing parts supplied by reference TRBV19 and TRBJ2-3, is DGGITQSPKYLFRKEGQNVTLSCEQNLNHDAMYWYRQDPGQGLRLIYYSQIVNDFQKGDIAEGYSVSREKKESFPLTVTSAQKNPTAFYLCASSILTGTDTQYFGPGTRLTVL.